The 14 T cell receptor beta chains below all came from one sample that was sequenced in a study of cytomegalovirus exposure and HLA in healthy donors. PCR used 60 Vbeta primers and 13 Jbeta primers. Data came from immunoSEQ multiplex PCR; TCRdb stores just in-frame clones and leaves some out. This table has fewer than 200,000 clones, roughly four fifths appearing once. Sample: PBMCs. Receptors were obtained from a man aged 35-49 years in good health and CMV-seropositive.

This clone came up once. The rearrangement uses TRBV6-1 and TRBJ2-2; D is possibly TRBD2 (6 bases). The germline V gene encodes CDR1 MNHNS and CDR2 SASEGT. The CDR3 covers 18 residues. Trimming pared 4 bases from V and 5 bases from J, leaving 23 bases between. CDR3 loop: CASSGPGRTGDQTGELFF. As DNA, the CDR3 is TGTGCCAGCAGTGGTCCCGGACGGACGGGAGATCAGACCGGGGAGCTGTTTTTT.

This chain uses TRBV6-1 with TRBJ2-7, with 10 bases that match TRBD2. V was pared by 5 bases and J by 3 bases, with 4 bases of the junction left unmatched. The germline V gene encodes CDR1 MNHNS and CDR2 SASEGT. This CDR3 is 14 amino acids long. This CDR3 reads CASSLLAGFYEQYF. CDR3 nucleotide sequence: TGTGCCAGCAGTTTACTAGCGGGATTCTACGAGCAGTACTTC.

The DNA for the CDR3 is TGTGCCAGCAGCAACGACAGGGTCTATGGCTACACCTTC. Its translation: CASSNDRVYGYTF. This chain joins TRBV21-1 and TRBJ1-2; the D call TRBD1 from the table was never checked on the DNA. TRBV21-1 is designated a pseudogene. This CDR3 is built from 13 residues.

The J gene is TRBJ1-4, the V gene TRBV14, with D uncertain. The CDR3 is 15 residues long. Germline V gene data show CDR1 as SGHDN and CDR2 as FVKESK. V gave up 2 bases and J gave up 2 bases, with 9 bases separating them. CDR3 sequence (DNA): TGTGCCAGCAGCCAACAGCGGACTACTAATGAAAAACTGTTTTTT. Its protein is CASSQQRTTNEKLFF.

The CDR3 DNA reads TGTGCCAGGTCCTTTGGCCCTGGGGCCAACGTCCTGACTTTC. It is translated as CARSFGPGANVLTF. The V and J genes are TRBV19 and TRBJ2-6; D unresolved. V dropped 9 bases and J dropped 2 bases, with 11 bases sitting between them. Germline-derived CDR1 and CDR2 are LNHDA and SQIVND (reference sequence). This CDR3 region has 14 residues.

The chain recombines TRBV9 with TRBJ2-1, with TRBD2 as a possible D gene (5 bases). From germline, CDR1 is SGDLS and CDR2 YYNGEE. The length of the CDR3 is 13 residues. With 1 base removed from V and 7 bases from J, the gap between germline ends came to 9 bases. CDR3 residues: CASSVTPGNEQFF. Here the CDR3 DNA reads TGTGCCAGCAGCGTAACCCCGGGAAATGAGCAGTTCTTC.

The chain couples TRBV5-6 to TRBJ2-3; 10 bases fit TRBD2. This CDR3 is built from 16 residues. Germline CDR1 is SGHDT and CDR2 is YYEEEE. The V segment lost 1 base and the J segment 7 bases; nucleotides outside the gene matches: 9. CDR3 protein: CASSLTKASGGNTQYF. In DNA form, the CDR3 reads TGTGCCAGCAGCTTGACTAAGGCTAGCGGGGGAAATACGCAGTATTTT.

The chain uses TRBV15 and TRBJ2-5, with 9 bases fitting TRBD2. The closer fit of TRBJ2-7 to the DNA end suggests the J call may be wrong. The CDR3 has 16 residues. CDR1 is LNHNV, CDR2 YYDKDF, per germline (reference sequence). The CDR3 DNA reads as TGTGCCACCAGCAGGTTGACTAGCGGCTCCCCATACGAGCAGTACTTC. Translation: CATSRLTSGSPYEQYF.

The chain carries TRBV5-3 and TRBJ2-3, with D hard to call. TRBV5-3 is reported as an ORF; its role is uncertain. CDR3 size: 11 residues. Trimming took 8 bases from V and 6 from J, leaving 10 bases between them. The CDR3 loop is CARTPGDTQYF. The DNA for the CDR3 is TGTGCCAGGACCCCCGGGGATACGCAGTATTTT.

This rearrangement joins TRBV7-9 to TRBJ1-4, with 8 bases matching TRBD1. The junction had 9 bases not matched to a gene; V was cut back by 5 bases and J by 7 bases. The CDR3 is 15 amino acids. Germline assignment: CDR1 SEHNR and CDR2 FQNEAQ (reference sequence). CDR3 DNA sequence: TGTGCCAGCAGCGCAGCGGACAGGGAAGGTGAAAAACTGTTTTTT. Its protein product is CASSAADREGEKLFF.

The chain couples TRBV5-5 to TRBJ1-3; no firm D call. Trimming removed 8 bases from V and 6 bases from J, with 15 bases in between. The V gene's germline CDR1 is SGHKS and CDR2 YYEKEE (reference sequence). The CDR3 is 13 residues long. CDR3: CASFEGVANTIYF. The CDR3 nucleotides are TGTGCCAGTTTTGAGGGCGTCGCAAACACCATATATTTT.

The chain recombines TRBV14 with TRBJ1-5; TRBD1 is a possible D gene (5 bases). V was trimmed by 3 bases and J by 0 bases, leaving 9 bases between them. Germline values: CDR1 SGHDN, CDR2 FVKESK. The CDR3 runs to 15 residues. The DNA for the CDR3 is TGTGCCAGCAGCCAGGACACCAATAGCAATCAGCCCCAGCATTTT. Translated: CASSQDTNSNQPQHF. Together with reference TRBV14 and TRBJ1-5, the CDR3 gives the full variable domain: EAGVTQFPSHSVIEKGQTVTLRCDPISGHDNLYWYRRVMGKEIKFLLHFVKESKQDESGMPNNRFLAERTGGTYSTLKVQPAELEDSGVYFCASSQDTNSNQPQHFGDGTRLSIL.

The chain combines TRBV5-1 with TRBJ1-6; TRBD1 might be the D (5 bases). The CDR3 length is 12 residues. The V gene lost 4 bases and the J gene lost 9 bases, with 8 bases spanning the gap. Germline loops: CDR1 SGHRS, CDR2 YFSETQ. The CDR3 DNA reads TGCGCCAGCAGCACGGGGGGTTCACCCCTCCACTTT. Protein product: CASSTGGSPLHF.

This chain links TRBV19 with TRBJ2-1, with D tentatively TRBD2 (5 bases). This CDR3 has 17 amino acids. V was shortened by 5 bases and J by 5 bases, with 22 bases between the two germline ends. Per germline, CDR1 LNHDA and CDR2 SQIVND (reference sequence). The CDR3, as DNA: TGTGCCAGTAGTCCGCCACCTCGAGGGCCCCGCGACAATGAGCAGTTCTTC. It translates to CASSPPPRGPRDNEQFF.